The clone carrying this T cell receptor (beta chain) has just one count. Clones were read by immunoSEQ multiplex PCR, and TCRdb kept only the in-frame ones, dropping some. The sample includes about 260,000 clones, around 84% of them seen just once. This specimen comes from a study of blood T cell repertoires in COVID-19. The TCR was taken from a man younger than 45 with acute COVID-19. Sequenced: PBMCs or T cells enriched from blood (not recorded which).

CDR3 bases: TGTGCCAGCAGCCGGGGACAGAACACCGGGGAGCTGTTTTTT. It is translated as CASSRGQNTGELFF. V usage is TRBV3-1 (or the pseudogene TRBV3-2) and J usage is TRBJ2-2; D possibly corresponds to TRBD1 (6 bases). The CDR3 sequence is 14 residues long. The germline gives CDR1 LGHDT, CDR2 YNNKEL (reference sequence). V lost 4 bases, J lost 1 base, and 7 bases lay in between.